This T cell receptor (beta chain) was recovered during a study of shared clonotypes between healthy human individuals. At the level of the study: A couple of women and a few men aged 18 to 49 made up the donors. Each donor had three CD4 naive, three CD4 memory, two CD8 naive and one CD8 memory plate. Whole-study results and caveats: The study found lower generation probabilities in non-shared clonotypes than in those shared by all four donors. Naive subsets typically showed greater estimated richness than memory subsets.

Trimming took off 5 bases at V and 7 bases at J, with 14 bases between the two ends. CDR1 is SNHLY, CDR2 FYNNEI, per germline. This CDR3 region has 13 residues. The assay was immunoSEQ multiplex PCR, and TCRdb's table has in-frame clones only and misses some. The sample contains some 2,500,000 clones, 85% to 95% of which appear only once. Points on this clone: Its antigen is as yet unknown.

Sequencing was done on a sample of naive CD4+ T cells from PBMCs. Subset of the sample: CD45RA+ positively selected. The gene calls are TRBV2 and TRBJ2-5; D assignment may be TRBD1 or TRBD2 (5 bases each). This clonotype originated in a man younger than 35 in good health. Some clones in this sample may be carry-over from other donors' samples. CDR3 nucleotide sequence: TGTGCCAGCAGTACGGGACCTGTTGGGACCCAGTACTTC. It translates to CASSTGPVGTQYF.